Listed below are T cell receptor beta chains from one sample, sequenced in a study of blood T cell repertoires in COVID-19. Only in-frame clones appear in the TCRdb table, and some are missing; sequencing was by immunoSEQ multiplex PCR. The sample has 240,000 or so clones; 88% are singletons. The sample taken for sequencing was peripheral blood. The receptors were sampled from a woman in her 30s with acute or convalescent COVID-19. CDR3s include the opening cysteine and the closing phenylalanine or tryptophan.

v_call	j_call	cdr3_length	cdr3_aa
TRBV27	TRBJ1-5	14	CASSNRGRFQPQHF
TRBV14	TRBJ1-5	14	CASSQSGKDQPQHF
TRBV7-9	TRBJ2-1	14	CASSDGTARDEQFF
TRBV4-3	TRBJ2-4	15	CASSQDAGGGNIQYF
TRBV4-3	TRBJ2-2	15	CASSQGLQYTGELFF
TRBV5-1	TRBJ2-1	19	CASSPGLAGGLSSYNEQFF
TRBV7-2	TRBJ2-5	14	CASTRDYRQETQYF
TRBV15	TRBJ2-5	16	CATSRAGTRLAETQYF
TRBV21-1	TRBJ2-2	15	CASGTTGAGTGELFF
TRBV15	TRBJ2-7	14	CATSRAGGTGEQYF
TRBV13	TRBJ2-7	13	CASSPDSSYEQYF
TRBV19	TRBJ2-2	14	CASSGQGNTGELFF
TRBV5-1	TRBJ1-4	15	CASSGGWDKGEKLFF
TRBV11-3	TRBJ1-1	12	CASSQGGFEAFF
TRBV30	TRBJ2-7	16	CAWRGRGLAGDLRQYF
TRBV5-5	TRBJ2-5	12	CASSWGDETQYF
TRBV19	TRBJ2-7	12	CASSTDSYEQYF
TRBV18	TRBJ1-5	14	CASSLGQTNQPQHF
TRBV18	TRBJ1-5	16	CASSSTGGLSNQPQHF
TRBV11-2	TRBJ2-7	18	CASSRSTSGLATSYEQYF
TRBV10-3	TRBJ1-2	13	CAIRPGQTDGYTF
TRBV11-3	TRBJ1-1	13	CASSLSEGQGAFF
TRBV11-1	TRBJ1-2	13	CASSLGRDRGYTF
TRBV25-1	TRBJ1-4	14	CASSDSLTNEKLFF
TRBV28	TRBJ1-4	16	CASSLVTGSFGEKLFF
TRBV3-1/TRBV3-2	TRBJ2-3	15	CASRQRLAGTDTQYF
TRBV13	TRBJ1-2	13	CASSLTGNYGYTF
TRBV7-9	TRBJ1-4	15	CASRTDRVGNEKLFF
TRBV19	TRBJ2-7	14	CASSPSGGPYEQYF
TRBV7-7	TRBJ2-2	15	CASSPGLPDRGELFF
TRBV9	TRBJ1-6	14	CASSVVGQNSPLHF
TRBV19	TRBJ2-7	13	CASSIWAGAEQYF
TRBV5-8	TRBJ2-7	12	CASSLGQFEQYF
TRBV19	TRBJ1-1	12	CASGTANTEAFF
TRBV9	TRBJ2-7	17	CASSVGFRTSGTYEQYF
TRBV7-9	TRBJ2-7	13	CASSLDRITEQYF
TRBV6-2/TRBV6-3	TRBJ2-1	17	CASSYSRAGAMPNEQFF
TRBV11-2	TRBJ1-1	15	CASSLDRGLSEEAFF
TRBV30	TRBJ1-5	13	CAWSVGSDQPQHF
TRBV29-1	TRBJ1-5	15	CSVDSWEIHNQPQHF
TRBV30	TRBJ1-3	13	CAWSSLSGNTIYF
TRBV7-8	TRBJ2-7	14	CASSSRDRGMSGYF
TRBV6-1	TRBJ1-2	14	CASSERDRRRGYTF
TRBV5-1	TRBJ2-3	16	CASSGGLGASTDTQYF
TRBV28	TRBJ2-3	16	CASSLFSGNYSDTQYF
TRBV27	TRBJ1-1	13	CASSLQGNTEAFF
TRBV14	TRBJ2-7	15	CASSQGPGLLYEQYF
TRBV7-2	TRBJ2-3	14	CASSARANLDTQYF
TRBV13	TRBJ2-7	14	CASRAPGTGYEQYF
TRBV9	TRBJ1-6	16	CASSVDGGNYNSPLHF
TRBV3-1/TRBV3-2	TRBJ2-3	15	CASSQEGTSTDTQYF
TRBV6-2/TRBV6-3	TRBJ1-1	14	CASSYSTANTEAFF